The source of this TCR beta chain is a study of PD-L1 blockade in urothelial cancer. On the study more broadly: Treatment start was followed by blood analysis at 3 weeks (second dose) and again at 6 weeks. There were a median of approximately 140,000 T cells in blood samples. General study findings and limits: Survival was better when pretreatment blood TCR clonality fell below the median.

CDR3 length: 15 residues. In germline, CDR1 is SGDLS, CDR2 YYNGEE. V lost 4 bases and J lost 4; bases outside the gene matches: 9. Profiling relied on immunoSEQ multiplex PCR, and the TCRdb table lists in-frame clones only, not all of them. The sample has about 52,000 clones, 70% to 80% seen once. The patients' disease, urothelial carcinoma, was locally advanced or metastatic. Remarks on this clone: Its antigen remains unidentified.

Sequenced here: PBMCs, sampled around atezolizumab (anti-PD-L1) treatment. The chain employs TRBV9 and TRBJ2-3; 7 bases are shared with TRBD1. The TCR sequence derives from a man between 65 and 85 years old with urothelial cancer. The chain's CDR3 is CASSTSTGAADTQYF. Written as DNA, the CDR3 is TGTGCCAGCAGCACTTCCACAGGGGCGGCAGATACGCAGTATTTT.